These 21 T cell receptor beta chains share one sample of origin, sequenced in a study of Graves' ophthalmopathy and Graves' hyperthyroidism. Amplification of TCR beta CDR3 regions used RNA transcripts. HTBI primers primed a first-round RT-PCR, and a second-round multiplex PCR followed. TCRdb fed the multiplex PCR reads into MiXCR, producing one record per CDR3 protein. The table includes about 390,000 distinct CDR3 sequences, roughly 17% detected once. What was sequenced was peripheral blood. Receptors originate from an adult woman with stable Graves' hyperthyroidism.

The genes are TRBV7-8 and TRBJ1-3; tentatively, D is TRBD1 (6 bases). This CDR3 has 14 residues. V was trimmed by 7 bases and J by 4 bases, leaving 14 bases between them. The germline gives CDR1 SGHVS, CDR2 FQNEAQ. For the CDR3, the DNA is TGTGCCAGCACCCGGGGGGGGCCGGGAAACACCATATATTTT. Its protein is CASTRGGPGNTIYF.

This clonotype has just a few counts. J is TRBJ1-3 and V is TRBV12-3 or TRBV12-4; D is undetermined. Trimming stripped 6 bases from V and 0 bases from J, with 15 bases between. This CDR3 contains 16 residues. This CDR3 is CASSSGPVLSGNTIYF. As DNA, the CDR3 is TGTGCCAGCAGCAGTGGACCTGTACTCTCTGGAAACACCATATATTTT.

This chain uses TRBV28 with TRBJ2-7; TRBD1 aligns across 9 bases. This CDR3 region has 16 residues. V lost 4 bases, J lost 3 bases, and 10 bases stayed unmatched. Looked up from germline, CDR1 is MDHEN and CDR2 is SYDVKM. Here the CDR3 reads CASSSFHGQGLYEQYF. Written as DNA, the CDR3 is TGTGCCAGCAGTTCCTTCCACGGACAGGGGCTCTACGAGCAGTACTTC.

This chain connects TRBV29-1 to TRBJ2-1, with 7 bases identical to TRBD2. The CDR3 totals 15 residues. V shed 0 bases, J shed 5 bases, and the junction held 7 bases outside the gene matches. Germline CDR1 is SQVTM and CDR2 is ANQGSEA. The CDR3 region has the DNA TGCAGCGTTGAAGATAGGCGGGACTATAACAATGAGCAGTTCTTC. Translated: CSVEDRRDYNNEQFF.

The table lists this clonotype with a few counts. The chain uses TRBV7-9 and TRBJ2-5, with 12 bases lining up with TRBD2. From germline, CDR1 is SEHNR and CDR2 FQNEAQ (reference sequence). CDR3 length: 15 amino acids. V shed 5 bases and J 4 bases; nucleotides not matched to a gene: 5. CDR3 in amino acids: CASSLTSGSAETQYF. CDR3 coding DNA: TGTGCCAGCAGCCTGACTAGCGGGAGTGCAGAGACCCAGTACTTC.

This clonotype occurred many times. The CDR3 is CATGYRPPPNTEAFF. For the CDR3, the DNA is TGTGCCACTGGATACCGCCCACCCCCGAACACTGAAGCTTTCTTT. The chain uses TRBV12-3 or TRBV12-4 and TRBJ1-1; D unresolved. The CDR3 runs 15 residues. The ends were cut back, 10 bases at V and 1 base at J, with 19 bases in the middle.

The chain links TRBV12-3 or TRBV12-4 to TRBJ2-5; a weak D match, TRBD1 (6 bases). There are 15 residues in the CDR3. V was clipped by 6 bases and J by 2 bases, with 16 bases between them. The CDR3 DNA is TGTGCCAGCAGCCCCCCCCTTACAGGGCAAGAGACCCAGTACTTC. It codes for CASSPPLTGQETQYF.

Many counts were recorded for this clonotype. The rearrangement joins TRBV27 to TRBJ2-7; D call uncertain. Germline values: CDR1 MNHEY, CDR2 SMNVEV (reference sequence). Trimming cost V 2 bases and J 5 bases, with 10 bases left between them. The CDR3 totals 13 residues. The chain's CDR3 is CASSLNGVDEQYF. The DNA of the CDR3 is TGTGCCAGCAGTTTAAATGGGGTCGACGAGCAGTACTTC.

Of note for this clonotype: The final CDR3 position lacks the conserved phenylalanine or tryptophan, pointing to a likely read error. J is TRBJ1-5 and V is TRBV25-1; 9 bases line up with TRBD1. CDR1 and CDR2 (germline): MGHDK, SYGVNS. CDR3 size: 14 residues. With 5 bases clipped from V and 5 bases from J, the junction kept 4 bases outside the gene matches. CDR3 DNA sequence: TGTGCCAGCAGTCCTCGACAGGGGGATCAGCCCCAGCATTAT. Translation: CASSPRQGDQPQHY.

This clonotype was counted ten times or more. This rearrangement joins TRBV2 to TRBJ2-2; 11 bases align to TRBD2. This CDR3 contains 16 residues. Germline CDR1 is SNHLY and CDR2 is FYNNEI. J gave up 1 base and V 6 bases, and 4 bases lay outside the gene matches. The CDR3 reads CASRATSGRNTGELFF. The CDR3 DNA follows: TGTGCCAGCAGAGCAACTAGCGGGAGGAACACCGGGGAGCTGTTTTTT.

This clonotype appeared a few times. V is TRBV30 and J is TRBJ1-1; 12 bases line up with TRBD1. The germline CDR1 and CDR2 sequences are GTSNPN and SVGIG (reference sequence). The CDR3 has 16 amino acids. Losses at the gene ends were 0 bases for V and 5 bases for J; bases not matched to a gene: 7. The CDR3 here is CAWSVGGQGARTEAFF. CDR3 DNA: TGTGCCTGGAGTGTAGGGGGACAGGGGGCGCGGACTGAAGCTTTCTTT.

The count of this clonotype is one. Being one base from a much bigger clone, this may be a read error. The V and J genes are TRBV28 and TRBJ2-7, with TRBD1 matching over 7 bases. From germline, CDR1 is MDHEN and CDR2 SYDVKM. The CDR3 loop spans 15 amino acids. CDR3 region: CANSLPTGPLTEQYF. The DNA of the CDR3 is TGTGCCAACAGTCTTCCGACAGGGCCACTTACCGAGCAGTACTTC. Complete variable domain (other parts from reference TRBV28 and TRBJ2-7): DVKVTQSSRYLVKRTGEKVFLECVQDMDHENMFWYRQDPGLGLRLIYFSYDVKMKEKGDIPEGYSVSREKKERFSLILESASTNQTSMYLCANSLPTGPLTEQYFGPGTRLTVT.

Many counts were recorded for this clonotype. The CDR3 nucleotides read TGTGCCAGCAGTTTTAGTGCTAGCGGGAGAAAGGGAGAGACCCAGTACTTC. This gives the protein CASSFSASGRKGETQYF. This sequence joins TRBV12-3 or TRBV12-4 and TRBJ2-5; TRBD2 aligns across 10 bases. CDR3 length equals 17 residues. The trim removed 3 bases at V and 4 bases at J, leaving 11 bases unmatched.

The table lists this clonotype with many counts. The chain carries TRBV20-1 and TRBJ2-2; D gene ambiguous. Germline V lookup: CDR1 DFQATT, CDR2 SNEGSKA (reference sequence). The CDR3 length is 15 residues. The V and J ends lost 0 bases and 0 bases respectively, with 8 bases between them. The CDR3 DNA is TGCAGTGCTAGAGATTTTGCCTCGAACACCGGGGAGCTGTTTTTT. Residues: CSARDFASNTGELFF.

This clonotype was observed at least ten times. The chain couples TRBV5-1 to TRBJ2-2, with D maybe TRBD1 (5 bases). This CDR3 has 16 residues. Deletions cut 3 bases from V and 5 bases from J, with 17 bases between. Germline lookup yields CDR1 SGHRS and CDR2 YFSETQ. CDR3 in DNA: TGCGCCAGCAGCTACAGCGTGGGGCGCCGGACCGGGGAGCTGTTTTTT. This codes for CASSYSVGRRTGELFF.

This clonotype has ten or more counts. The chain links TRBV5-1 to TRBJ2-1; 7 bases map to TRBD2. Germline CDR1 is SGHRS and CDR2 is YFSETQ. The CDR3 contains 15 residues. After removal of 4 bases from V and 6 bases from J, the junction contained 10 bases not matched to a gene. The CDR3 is CASSPGGLGPNEQFF. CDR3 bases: TGCGCCAGCAGCCCAGGTGGACTAGGGCCCAATGAGCAGTTCTTC.

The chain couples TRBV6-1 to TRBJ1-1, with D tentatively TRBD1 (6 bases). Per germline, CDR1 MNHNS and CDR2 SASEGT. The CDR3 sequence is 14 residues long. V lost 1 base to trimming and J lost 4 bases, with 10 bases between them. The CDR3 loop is CASSEVEGVTEAFF. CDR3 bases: TGTGCCAGCAGTGAAGTGGAGGGGGTCACTGAAGCTTTCTTT.

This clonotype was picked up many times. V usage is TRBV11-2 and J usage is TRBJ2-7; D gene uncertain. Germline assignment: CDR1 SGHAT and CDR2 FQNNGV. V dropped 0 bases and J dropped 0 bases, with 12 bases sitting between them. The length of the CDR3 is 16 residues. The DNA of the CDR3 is TGTGCCAGCAGCTTAGATCGGGTGGGTCGCTCCTACGAGCAGTACTTC. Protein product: CASSLDRVGRSYEQYF.

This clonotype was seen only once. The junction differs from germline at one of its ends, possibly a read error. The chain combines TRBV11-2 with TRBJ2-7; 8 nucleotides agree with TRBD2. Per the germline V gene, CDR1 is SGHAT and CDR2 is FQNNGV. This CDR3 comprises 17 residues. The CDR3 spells CASSSRLAGLFSYDQYF. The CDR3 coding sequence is TGTGCCAGCAGCTCCCGGCTAGCGGGCCTATTTTCCTACGATCAGTACTTC.

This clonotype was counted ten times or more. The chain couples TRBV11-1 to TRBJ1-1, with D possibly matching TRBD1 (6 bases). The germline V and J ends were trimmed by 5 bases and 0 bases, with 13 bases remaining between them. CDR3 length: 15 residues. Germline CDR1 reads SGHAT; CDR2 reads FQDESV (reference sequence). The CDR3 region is CASSAKGDLNTEAFF. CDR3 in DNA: TGTGCCAGCAGCGCAAAGGGGGACCTGAACACTGAAGCTTTCTTT.

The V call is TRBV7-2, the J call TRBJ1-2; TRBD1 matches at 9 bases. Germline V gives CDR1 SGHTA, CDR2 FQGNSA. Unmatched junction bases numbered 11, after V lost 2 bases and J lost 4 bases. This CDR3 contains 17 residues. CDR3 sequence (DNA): TGTGCCAGCAGCTTACCGGGGGGGTACAGGGGGCTCTATGGCTACACCTTC. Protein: CASSLPGGYRGLYGYTF. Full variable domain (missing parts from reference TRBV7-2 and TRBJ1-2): GAGVSQSPSNKVTEKGKDVELRCDPISGHTALYWYRQSLGQGLEFLIYFQGNSAPDKSGLPSDRFSAERTGGSVSTLTIQRTQQEDSAVYLCASSLPGGYRGLYGYTFGSGTRLTVV.